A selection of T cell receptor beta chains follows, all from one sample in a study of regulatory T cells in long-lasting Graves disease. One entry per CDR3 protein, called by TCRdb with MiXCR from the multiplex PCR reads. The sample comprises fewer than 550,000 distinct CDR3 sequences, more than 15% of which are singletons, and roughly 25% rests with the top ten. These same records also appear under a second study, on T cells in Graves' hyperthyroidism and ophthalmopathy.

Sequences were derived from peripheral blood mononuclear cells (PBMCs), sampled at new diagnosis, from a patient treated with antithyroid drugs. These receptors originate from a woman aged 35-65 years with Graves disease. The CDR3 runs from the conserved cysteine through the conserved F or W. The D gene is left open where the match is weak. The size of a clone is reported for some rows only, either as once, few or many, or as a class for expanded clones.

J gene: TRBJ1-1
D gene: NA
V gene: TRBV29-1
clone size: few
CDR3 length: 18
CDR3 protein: CSVEVGADQNRVNTEAFF
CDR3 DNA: TGCAGCGTTGAAGTTGGGGCCGATCAGAATAGGGTGAACACTGAAGCTTTCTTT

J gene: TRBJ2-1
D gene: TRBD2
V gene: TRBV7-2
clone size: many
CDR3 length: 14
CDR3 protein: CASSSVAGVNEQFF
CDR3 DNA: TGTGCCAGCAGCTCCGTAGCGGGGGTGAATGAGCAGTTCTTC

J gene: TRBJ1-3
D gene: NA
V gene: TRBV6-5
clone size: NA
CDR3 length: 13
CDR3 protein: CASSYSRGNTIYF
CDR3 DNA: TGTGCCAGCAGTTACTCAAGAGGAAACACCATATATTTT

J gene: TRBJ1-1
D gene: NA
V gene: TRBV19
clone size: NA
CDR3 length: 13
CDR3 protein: CASKVSSNTEAFF
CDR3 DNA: TGTGCCAGTAAGGTCAGCTCCAACACTGAAGCTTTCTTT

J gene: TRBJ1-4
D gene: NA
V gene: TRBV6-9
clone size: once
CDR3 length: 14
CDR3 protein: CASSYSSEGEKLFF
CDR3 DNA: TGTGCCAGCAGTTACAGTTCGGAAGGTGAAAAACTGTTTTTT

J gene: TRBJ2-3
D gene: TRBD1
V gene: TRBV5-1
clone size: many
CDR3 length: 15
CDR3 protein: CASSLQTGNTDTQYF
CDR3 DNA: TGCGCCAGCAGCTTACAGACAGGGAACACAGATACGCAGTATTTT

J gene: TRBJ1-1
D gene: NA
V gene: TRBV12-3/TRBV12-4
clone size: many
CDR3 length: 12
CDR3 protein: CASKRGDTEAFF
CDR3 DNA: TGTGCCAGCAAACGGGGGGACACTGAAGCTTTCTTT

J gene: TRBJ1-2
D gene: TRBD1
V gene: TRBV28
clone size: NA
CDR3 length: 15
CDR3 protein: CASSATGGYVYGYTF
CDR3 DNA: TGTGCCAGCAGTGCGACAGGGGGCTATGTCTATGGCTACACCTTC

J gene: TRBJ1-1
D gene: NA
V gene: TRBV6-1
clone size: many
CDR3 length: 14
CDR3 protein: CPLLRGSRNSEAFF
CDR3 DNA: TGTCCCCTCCTCCGAGGATCCCGAAACTCTGAAGCTTTCTTT

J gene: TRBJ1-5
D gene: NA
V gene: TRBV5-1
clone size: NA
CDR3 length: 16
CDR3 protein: CASSFGPLGDFQPQHF
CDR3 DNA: TGCGCCAGCAGCTTCGGGCCACTTGGGGATTTCCAGCCCCAGCATTTT

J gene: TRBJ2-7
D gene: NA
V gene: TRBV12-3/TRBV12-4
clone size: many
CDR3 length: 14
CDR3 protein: CASSQTGRIYEQYF
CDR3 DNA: TGTGCCAGCAGCCAAACCGGACGGATCTACGAGCAGTACTTC

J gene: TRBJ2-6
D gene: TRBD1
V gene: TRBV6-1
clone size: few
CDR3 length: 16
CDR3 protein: CASTPGTGTGANVLTF
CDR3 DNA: TGTGCCAGCACCCCCGGGACAGGGACTGGGGCCAACGTCCTGACTTTC

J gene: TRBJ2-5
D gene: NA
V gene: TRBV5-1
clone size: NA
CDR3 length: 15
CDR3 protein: CASSLVPGRAEIQYF
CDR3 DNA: TGCGCCAGCAGCTTGGTTCCAGGGCGGGCAGAGATCCAGTACTTC

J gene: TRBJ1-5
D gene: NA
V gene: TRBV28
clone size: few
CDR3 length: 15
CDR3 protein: CASSLRGFGNQPQHF
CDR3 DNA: TGTGCCAGCAGTTTAAGGGGATTTGGGAATCAGCCCCAGCATTTT

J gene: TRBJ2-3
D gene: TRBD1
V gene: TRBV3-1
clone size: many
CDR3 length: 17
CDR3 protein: CASSPTVGTGEGDTQYF
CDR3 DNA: TGTGCCAGCAGCCCGACCGTGGGGACAGGGGAGGGAGATACGCAGTATTTT